Listed below are T cell receptor beta chains from one sample, sequenced in a study of blood T cell repertoires in COVID-19. The method was immunoSEQ multiplex PCR; TCRdb's version includes in-frame clones alone and lacks a portion of them. This table holds a few hundred thousand clones, approximately 88% found once. The material sequenced was peripheral blood. The receptors shown here come from a woman between 25 and 40 years old with COVID-19, enrolled during active disease. The CDR3 runs from the conserved cysteine through the conserved F or W. The D gene is left open where the match is weak. Expanded clones are given a class, and other clones once, few, many or no size at all.

clone_size d_call j_call v_call cdr3_length cdr3_nt cdr3_aa
- TRBD2 TRBJ2-1 TRBV5-1 16 TGCGCCAGCAGCTATGGGACTAGCGGGAGGAACAATGAGCAGTTCTTC CASSYGTSGRNNEQFF
- TRBD2 TRBJ2-2 TRBV28 17 TGTGCCAGCAGTACCGGTGGACTAGCGGGGGGCTCCGGGGAGCTGTTTTTT CASSTGGLAGGSGELFF
- - TRBJ2-5 TRBV14 19 TGTGCCAGCAGCCAAGATCGGGTCCTCGGCAGGGGCCTGTTGTGGGCCCAGTACTTC CASSQDRVLGRGLLWAQYF
- TRBD2 TRBJ2-7 TRBV27 19 TGTGCCAGCAGTCCGTACATTGGGACTAGCGGGGGGAGTCTTTACGAGCAGTACTTC CASSPYIGTSGGSLYEQYF
- - TRBJ2-2 TRBV5-4 13 TGTGCCAGCAGCCCCCAGAACACCGGGGAGCTGTTTTTT CASSPQNTGELFF
- TRBD2 TRBJ2-3 TRBV15 14 TGTGCCACCAGCAGAGATTCTAGCGGGAGGACGCAGTATTTT CATSRDSSGRTQYF
- - TRBJ2-1 TRBV10-1 16 TGCGCCAGCAGTGAGTCGGGCGTGGTATCCTACAATGAGCAGTTCTTC CASSESGVVSYNEQFF
- TRBD1 TRBJ1-4 TRBV28 16 TGTGCCAGCAGTTTCCGACGACAGGGGGCAAATGAAAAACTGTTTTTT CASSFRRQGANEKLFF
- - TRBJ1-4 TRBV7-9 16 TGTGCCAGCAGCGGGGGGGACACCGCTTTCAATGAAAAACTGTTTTTT CASSGGDTAFNEKLFF
- TRBD2 TRBJ2-1 TRBV4-1 18 TGCGCCAGCAGCCAAGATCATGGGACTATTACAGACTACAATGAGCAGTTCTTC CASSQDHGTITDYNEQFF
- TRBD1 TRBJ1-1 TRBV5-4 16 TGTGCCAGCAGCTCACCCCGGGACAGGGTGAACACTGAAGCTTTCTTT CASSSPRDRVNTEAFF
- - TRBJ1-4 TRBV15 13 TGTGCCACCAGCAGAGATTCTAGGTCGTCGCTGTTTTTT CATSRDSRSSLFF
- TRBD1 TRBJ1-1 TRBV6-5 13 TGTGCCAGCAGGAGCCATCAGGGGGCGCGGGCTTTCTTT CASRSHQGARAFF
- TRBD1 TRBJ2-2 TRBV18 16 TGTGCCAGCTCACCTCGGACAGGGGGTGGCACCGGGGAGCTGTTTTTT CASSPRTGGGTGELFF
- - TRBJ2-5 TRBV24-1 15 TGTGCCACCAGTGATTTAAGGCAGGGTGAAGAGACCCAGTACTTC CATSDLRQGEETQYF
- - TRBJ2-1 TRBV12-5 15 TGTGCTAGTGGTCCTGGGGGGGCCGTATACAATGAGCAGTTCTTC CASGPGGAVYNEQFF
- TRBD1 TRBJ1-6 TRBV7-2 19 TGTGCCAGCAGCTTAGCCCCCCGTTGGAGGGGGCGGAATAATTCACCCCTCCACTTT CASSLAPRWRGRNNSPLHF
- - TRBJ1-6 TRBV2 16 TGTGCCAGCAGCTTTCCTGACTCCATCCTGGGTTCACCCCTCCACTTT CASSFPDSILGSPLHF
few - TRBJ1-6 TRBV28 15 TGTGCCAGCAGTCCCCCCGGGGGGGCTCATTCACCCCTCCACTTT CASSPPGGAHSPLHF
- - TRBJ2-7 TRBV10-3 11 TGTGCCATCAGTGAGTCCGACGAGCAGTACTTC CAISESDEQYF
- - TRBJ2-3 TRBV7-8 20 TGTGCCAGCAGCTTGTGGGACTCCGTCCTTCCACTATCTAGCACAGATACGCAGTATTTT CASSLWDSVLPLSSTDTQYF
- TRBD2 TRBJ2-3 TRBV27 17 TGTGCCAGCAGTTTGGACATAGCGGGGGGAGGCACAGATACGCAGTATTTT CASSLDIAGGGTDTQYF
- TRBD2 TRBJ2-5 TRBV7-2 16 TGTGCCAGCAGCTCCCGGGGTGGCGGGGGGGCTGAGACCCAGTACTTC CASSSRGGGGAETQYF
once TRBD1 TRBJ1-1 TRBV7-9 15 TGTGCCAGCAGCTCCAGACAGGGTTGGGACACTGAAGCTTTCTTT CASSSRQGWDTEAFF
few - TRBJ1-2 TRBV19 16 TGTGCCAGTAGTATTGTCGTCTGGTCAGGGGCCTATGGCTACACCTTC CASSIVVWSGAYGYTF
- TRBD1 TRBJ2-3 TRBV5-1 14 TGCGCCAGCAGACTTGGACAGGGCACAGATACGCAGTATTTT CASRLGQGTDTQYF
- TRBD1 TRBJ1-2 TRBV5-1 12 TGCGCCAGCAGCCCCGGACAGGGAGGCTACACCTTC CASSPGQGGYTF
- - TRBJ1-2 TRBV23-1 15 TGCGCCAGCAGTACGAAGCAGGGCGGGGCGCCCGGCTACACCTTC CASSTKQGGAPGYTF
- TRBD2 TRBJ2-1 TRBV4-1 20 TGCGCCAGCAGCCAAGGGACCGGGACTAGCGGGGGGGCCCGCTACAATGAGCAGTTCTTC CASSQGTGTSGGARYNEQFF
once TRBD2 TRBJ2-1 TRBV5-1 16 TGCGCCAGCAGCTTGGGGGCGGGGGGACTTTACAATGAGCAGTTCTTC CASSLGAGGLYNEQFF
- - TRBJ2-7 TRBV6-2/TRBV6-3 15 TGTGCCAGCAGCCCGTTCGAGGTTAGCTCCTACGAGCAGTACTTC CASSPFEVSSYEQYF
- - TRBJ2-1 TRBV25-1 14 TGTGCCAGCAGTGAATACAGGCTGGATCGGGGGCAGTTCTTC CASSEYRLDRGQFF
- - TRBJ1-3 TRBV18 14 TGTGCCAGCTCACCCCTAGGAGGGGTTAACACCATATATTTT CASSPLGGVNTIYF
- - TRBJ1-4 TRBV6-2/TRBV6-3 14 TGTGCCAGCAGTTACTCGGGGACACCTGAAAAACTGTTTTTT CASSYSGTPEKLFF
- - TRBJ1-1 TRBV13 15 TGTGCCAGCAGCTTAGGCCGGGGGAGGTGGACTGAAGCTTTCTTT CASSLGRGRWTEAFF
- TRBD2 TRBJ2-7 TRBV7-6 15 TGTGCCAGCAGCTTAGGGCGGGGGGATTTATACGAGCAGTACTTC CASSLGRGDLYEQYF
- - TRBJ2-5 TRBV11-3 12 TGTGCCAGCAGCGGGGGACTAGAGACCCAGTACTTC CASSGGLETQYF
- - TRBJ2-7 TRBV18 13 TGTGCCAGCTCACCACCCCACGGGGTCGAGCAGTACTTC CASSPPHGVEQYF
- - TRBJ2-2 TRBV4-3 17 TGCGCCAGCAGCCTAAGCACACAAGCCAGGTCGCAAGGGGAGCTGTTTTTT CASSLSTQARSQGELFF
- TRBD1 TRBJ1-1 TRBV11-3 17 TGTGCCAGCAGCTTAGTAGTTAGGACAGGGGGGAACACTGAAGCTTTCTTT CASSLVVRTGGNTEAFF
once - TRBJ2-7 TRBV7-2 14 TGTGCCAGCAGCTCTAACCCCGACAGCTACGAGCAGTACTTC CASSSNPDSYEQYF
- TRBD1 TRBJ1-2 TRBV27 14 TGTGCCAGCAGTGGGGACAGAACAGGCTTGAGCTACACCTTC CASSGDRTGLSYTF
- - TRBJ1-2 TRBV5-5 14 TGTGCCAGCAGCCCAGAGAACAGGGTTGGAGGCTACACCTTC CASSPENRVGGYTF
- TRBD1 TRBJ2-7 TRBV3-1/TRBV3-2 15 TGTGCCAGCAGCCAAGCTCCGGGACAGGGCTACGAGCAGTACTTC CASSQAPGQGYEQYF
- TRBD1 TRBJ2-7 TRBV28 14 TGTGCCAGCAGTCAACAGGGGTTCAGCTACGAGCAGTACTTC CASSQQGFSYEQYF
- - TRBJ2-1 TRBV7-9 12 TGTGCCAGCAGCCAAGGTCCAGGTGAGCAGTTCTTC CASSQGPGEQFF
- - TRBJ2-1 TRBV6-2/TRBV6-3 13 TGTGCCAGCAGTTACTCACAGCCCAATGAGCAGTTCTTC CASSYSQPNEQFF
- TRBD1 TRBJ2-1 TRBV2 16 TGTGCCAGCTCCAGCGGACGGGACAGGGCCTACAATGAGCAGTTCTTC CASSSGRDRAYNEQFF
- - TRBJ2-3 TRBV6-5 16 TGTGCCAGCAGTTACTCGGGGGGGCGCCATGCAGATACGCAGTATTTT CASSYSGGRHADTQYF
- TRBD1 TRBJ1-4 TRBV6-1 17 TGTGCCAGCAGTGACGGACAGGGGTTGGTAACTAATGAAAAACTGTTTTTT CASSDGQGLVTNEKLFF
- TRBD1 TRBJ1-3 TRBV6-5 15 TGTGCCAGCATTATAGGACAGGGCTATTTCAACACCATATATTTT CASIIGQGYFNTIYF
- TRBD2 TRBJ2-7 TRBV10-2 17 TGCGCCAGCAGTGAGTCGGGAGCTAGCGGCTTAGTCTACGAGCAGTACTTC CASSESGASGLVYEQYF
- TRBD2 TRBJ2-2 TRBV19 18 TGTGCCAGTAGCGACCCGGGACTAGGAATTCGGGACACCGGGGAGCTGTTTTTT CASSDPGLGIRDTGELFF